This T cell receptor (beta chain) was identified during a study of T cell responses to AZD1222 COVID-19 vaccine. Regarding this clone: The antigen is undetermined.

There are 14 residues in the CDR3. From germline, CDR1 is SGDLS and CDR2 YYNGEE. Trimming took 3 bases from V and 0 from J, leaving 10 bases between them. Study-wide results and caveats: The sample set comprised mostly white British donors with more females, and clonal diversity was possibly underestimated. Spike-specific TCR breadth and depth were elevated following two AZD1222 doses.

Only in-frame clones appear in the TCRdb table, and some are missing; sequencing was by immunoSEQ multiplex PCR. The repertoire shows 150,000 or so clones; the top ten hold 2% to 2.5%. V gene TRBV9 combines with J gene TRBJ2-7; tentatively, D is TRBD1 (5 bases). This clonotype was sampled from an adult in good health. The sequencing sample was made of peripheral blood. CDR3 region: CASSGYRSSYEQYF. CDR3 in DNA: TGTGCCAGCAGCGGATACAGGAGCTCCTACGAGCAGTACTTC.